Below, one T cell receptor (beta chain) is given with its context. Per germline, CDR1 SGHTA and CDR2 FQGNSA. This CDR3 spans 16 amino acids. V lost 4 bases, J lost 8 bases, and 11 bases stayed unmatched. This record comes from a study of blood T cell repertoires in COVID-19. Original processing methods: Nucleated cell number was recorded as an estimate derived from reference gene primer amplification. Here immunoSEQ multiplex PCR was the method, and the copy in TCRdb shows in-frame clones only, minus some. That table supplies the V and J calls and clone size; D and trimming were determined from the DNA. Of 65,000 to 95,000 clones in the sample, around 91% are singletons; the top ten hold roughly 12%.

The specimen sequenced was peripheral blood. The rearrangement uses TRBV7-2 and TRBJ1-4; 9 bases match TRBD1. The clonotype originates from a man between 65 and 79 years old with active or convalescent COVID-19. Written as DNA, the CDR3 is TGTGCCAGCAGCTCCCATCCGGGACAGGGAGGAGAAAAACTGTTTTTT. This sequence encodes CASSSHPGQGGEKLFF.